The following is a T cell receptor beta chain sequence with its context. The specificity of this receptor is unknown. No qualities accompany the bases; no much larger clone lies one base away. This sample is drawn from a study of blood T cell repertoires in COVID-19 (dated by TCRdb to between 2020 and 2021). Regarding the study in general: Samples from collaborators originated in the United States, Italy and Spain and spanned both the acute and convalescent phases of COVID-19. Deeply sampled blood TCRbeta repertoires from subjects exposed to, actively infected with, or recovered from COVID-19 were included in the dataset. Samples were obtained from the ongoing ImmuneRACE study (first 160 participants) and from over 1,000 subjects provided by 6 global collaborators. Nearly every sample came with metadata listing a de-identified subject ID, COVID-19 status, age in years and sex. The prospective study material was composed of cDNA or gDNA derived from T cells, B-cell-depleted T cells, or PBMCs. The repertoires were made available in a free public database intended to serve as a resource for research on the immune response to SARS-CoV-2. HLA class I and class II types, where available, came from metadata supplied by the sample provider rather than from assay-based typing.

Results the study describes overall, beyond this receptor: The amount of clinical and demographic metadata varied by source and participant and was provided uncurated.

Counted from cysteine to phenylalanine, this CDR3 has 11 amino acids. Kept here is only the CDR3 DNA, which spans 33 bases and is read in frame from base 1. Deletion took 5 bases off V and 3 bases off J, with a span of 5 bases between the germline ends. CDR1 and CDR2 are drawn from the germline V gene: SGHVS, FQNEAQ. TCRbeta CDR3 regions were amplified from genomic DNA by means of the immunoSEQ Assay, a bias-controlled multiplex PCR. Turning to the authors' computational methods: The number of nucleated cells in each sample was estimated by amplification of reference gene primers within the assay. Sequence reads were collapsed and filtered to measure the absolute abundance of every unique TCRbeta CDR3 rearrangement. For each sample, productive Simpson clonality was calculated by taking the square root of Simpson's diversity index across productive rearrangements. Not all clones reach the TCRdb copy of this immuneACCESS table, which keeps in-frame sequences only. Checked studies attribute under half of the gap to unresolved V genes and leave the rest unexplained. V, J and clone size reflect that table, while D and trimming were determined from the DNA. The sample records 200,000 to 300,000 clones, more than 75% of which are singletons. Approximately 13% of the sample goes to the ten largest clones.

Whole blood was collected in K2EDTA tubes by collaborating institutions according to the institutions' own protocols. Collaborator samples were shipped for TCRbeta analysis as frozen whole blood, isolated PBMCs, or DNA extracted from either sample type. The sequence derives from a woman aged 55-75 years with active or convalescent COVID-19. Sample: peripheral blood. The chain was built from TRBV7-8 and TRBJ2-7, with the D gene call left open. In nucleotides, the sequence is TGTGCCAGCAGCCGTAACTACGAGCAGTACTTC. Its protein reads: CASSRNYEQYF.